These T cell receptor beta chains were read from a single sample in a study of sequential checkpoint blockade in melanoma. Using immunoSEQ multiplex PCR, the repertoire was profiled, and TCRdb retains in-frame clones only, with some absent. The sample has several thousand clones; 20% to 25% are singletons. This specimen consisted of tumor tissue (inferred from file names), obtained from a patient given nivolumab and ipilimumab in sequence. All receptors come from a human donor with melanoma. Both conserved end residues are trimmed from each CDR3. The D gene is left open where the match is weak.

J: TRBJ2-7
D: NA
V: TRBV6-8
CDR3: ASLRAGGDEQY

J: TRBJ2-2
D: NA
V: TRBV19
CDR3: ASSLSSGGVTGELF

J: TRBJ2-3
D: NA
V: TRBV11-3
CDR3: ASSLNMGSTDTQY

J: TRBJ2-6
D: NA
V: TRBV11-3
CDR3: ASSLTISGANVLT

J: TRBJ2-3
D: TRBD1
V: TRBV11-3
CDR3: ASSFQTGVEDTQY

J: TRBJ1-5
D: NA
V: TRBV1
CDR3: ASSRGAGNQPQH

J: TRBJ2-3
D: TRBD2
V: TRBV6-8
CDR3: AIMREGGFADTQY

J: TRBJ2-5
D: NA
V: TRBV5-1
CDR3: ASSASRGIGETQY

J: TRBJ2-7
D: NA
V: TRBV28
CDR3: ASSFRGLFTYEQY

J: TRBJ1-2
D: NA
V: TRBV6-8
CDR3: ASRPGGRPGGYGYT

J: TRBJ2-2
D: NA
V: TRBV12-5
CDR3: ASGLLTGELF

J: TRBJ1-1
D: TRBD1
V: TRBV18
CDR3: ASSGQGAMNTEAF

J: TRBJ2-5
D: TRBD2
V: TRBV14
CDR3: ASSQGSGRETQY

J: TRBJ2-7
D: NA
V: TRBV6-8
CDR3: ASSYTTQYEQY

J: TRBJ2-1
D: NA
V: TRBV5-1
CDR3: ASSLESGYNEQF

J: TRBJ2-3
D: NA
V: TRBV7-6
CDR3: ASSLGGALAVTQY

J: TRBJ2-3
D: NA
V: TRBV29-1
CDR3: SSRLGEVTDTQY

J: TRBJ2-5
D: NA
V: TRBV6-7
CDR3: ASSQWETQY

J: TRBJ2-7
D: NA
V: TRBV7-2
CDR3: ASSFGGFGEQY

J: TRBJ1-2
D: TRBD1
V: TRBV5-1
CDR3: ASSAGQGGYGYT

J: TRBJ2-2
D: TRBD2
V: TRBV18
CDR3: ASSPRLLAGAVSTGELF

J: TRBJ2-1
D: TRBD2
V: TRBV6-8
CDR3: ASSFRTSGRLDNEQF

J: TRBJ1-5
D: NA
V: TRBV11-3
CDR3: ASSLVGGQGNQPQH

J: TRBJ2-7
D: NA
V: TRBV23-1
CDR3: ASSLVGLNEQY

J: TRBJ1-1
D: NA
V: TRBV18
CDR3: ASSPGQNTEAF

J: TRBJ1-2
D: NA
V: TRBV6-8
CDR3: ASSSILQGFGYT

J: TRBJ2-1
D: NA
V: TRBV28
CDR3: ASSRTYNEQF

J: TRBJ2-3
D: NA
V: TRBV6-8
CDR3: ASSDTGSSTDTQY

J: TRBJ2-3
D: NA
V: TRBV12-2
CDR3: AASDRSGTDTQY

J: TRBJ1-4
D: TRBD1
V: TRBV11-3
CDR3: ASSLGAGGAEKLF

J: TRBJ2-7
D: NA
V: TRBV18
CDR3: ASLGVRDHLWYEQY

J: TRBJ2-3
D: NA
V: TRBV19
CDR3: ASKGIQGRGTDTQY

J: TRBJ2-3
D: NA
V: TRBV28
CDR3: ASSDSSSTDTQY

J: TRBJ2-1
D: NA
V: TRBV6-8
CDR3: ASTQGSGGNEQF

J: TRBJ2-7
D: TRBD1
V: TRBV25-1
CDR3: ASSEEQGAYEQY

J: TRBJ2-5
D: NA
V: TRBV5-1
CDR3: ASSWGYEGETQY

J: TRBJ2-3
D: NA
V: TRBV19
CDR3: ASSPRAQSPTDTQY

J: TRBJ2-3
D: NA
V: TRBV28
CDR3: ASSPSPDTDTQY

J: TRBJ2-3
D: TRBD1
V: TRBV30
CDR3: AWSVRGRGDTQY

J: TRBJ1-2
D: NA
V: TRBV18
CDR3: ASSPSFSHLGGDYGYT

J: TRBJ2-1
D: NA
V: TRBV11-3
CDR3: ASSLLLPRHNEQF

J: TRBJ2-7
D: NA
V: TRBV11-3
CDR3: ASSPRAGLGGEQY

J: TRBJ2-3
D: NA
V: TRBV12-5
CDR3: ASGLGTGSSTQY

J: TRBJ2-5
D: NA
V: TRBV30
CDR3: AWSVGQGGTQY

J: TRBJ2-3
D: TRBD1
V: TRBV11-3
CDR3: ASSFGVRGRWADTQY

J: TRBJ2-3
D: NA
V: TRBV14
CDR3: ASSQFQGIVTDTQY

J: TRBJ2-1
D: TRBD2
V: TRBV29-1
CDR3: SVVGLAENEQF

J: TRBJ1-3
D: NA
V: TRBV30
CDR3: AWKAGGNTIY